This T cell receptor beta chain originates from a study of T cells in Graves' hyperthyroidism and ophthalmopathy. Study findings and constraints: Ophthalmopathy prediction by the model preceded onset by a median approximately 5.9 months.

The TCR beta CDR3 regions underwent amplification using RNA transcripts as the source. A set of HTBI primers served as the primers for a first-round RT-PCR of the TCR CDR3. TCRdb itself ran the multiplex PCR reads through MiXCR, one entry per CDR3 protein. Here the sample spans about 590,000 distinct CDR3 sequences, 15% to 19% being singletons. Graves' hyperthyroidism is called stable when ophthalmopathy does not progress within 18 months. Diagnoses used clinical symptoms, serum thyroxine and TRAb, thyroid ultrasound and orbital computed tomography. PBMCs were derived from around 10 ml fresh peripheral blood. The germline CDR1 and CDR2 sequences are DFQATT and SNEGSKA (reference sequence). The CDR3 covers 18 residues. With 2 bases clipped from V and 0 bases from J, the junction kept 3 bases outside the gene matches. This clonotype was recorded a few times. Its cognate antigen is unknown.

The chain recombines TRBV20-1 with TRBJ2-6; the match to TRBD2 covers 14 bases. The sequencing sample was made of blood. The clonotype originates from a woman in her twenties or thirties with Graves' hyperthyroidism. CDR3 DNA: TGCAGTGCTAGAAAGGGACTAGCGGGAGTCTCTGGGGCCAACGTCCTGACTTTC. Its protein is CSARKGLAGVSGANVLTF.